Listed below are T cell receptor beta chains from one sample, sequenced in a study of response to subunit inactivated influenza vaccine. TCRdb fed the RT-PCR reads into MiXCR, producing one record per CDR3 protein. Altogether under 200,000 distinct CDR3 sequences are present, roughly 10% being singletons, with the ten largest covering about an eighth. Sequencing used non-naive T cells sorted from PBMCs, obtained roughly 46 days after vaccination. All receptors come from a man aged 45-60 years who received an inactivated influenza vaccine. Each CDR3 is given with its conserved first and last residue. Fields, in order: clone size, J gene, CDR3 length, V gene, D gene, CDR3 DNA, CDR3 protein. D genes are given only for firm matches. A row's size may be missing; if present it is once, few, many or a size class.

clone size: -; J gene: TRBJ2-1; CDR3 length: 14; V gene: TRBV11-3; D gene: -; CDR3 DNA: TGTGCCAGCAGCTTTTCGGGATCGGATAATGAGCAGTTCTTC; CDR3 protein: CASSFSGSDNEQFF
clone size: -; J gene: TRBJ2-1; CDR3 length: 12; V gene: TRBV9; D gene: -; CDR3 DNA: TGTGCCAGCAGTTGGACTAACAATGAGCAGTTCTTC; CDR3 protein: CASSWTNNEQFF
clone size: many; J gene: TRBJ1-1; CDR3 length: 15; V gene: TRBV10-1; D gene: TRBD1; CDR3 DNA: TGCGCCAGCAGTTACGACAGGGTAGGGAGCACTGAAGCTTTCTTT; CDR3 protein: CASSYDRVGSTEAFF
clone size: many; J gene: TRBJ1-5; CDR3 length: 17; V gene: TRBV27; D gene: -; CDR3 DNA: TGTGCCAGCGCACCCAGAGCGGGGCAGTCGAGCAATCAGCCCCAGCATTTT; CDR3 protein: CASAPRAGQSSNQPQHF
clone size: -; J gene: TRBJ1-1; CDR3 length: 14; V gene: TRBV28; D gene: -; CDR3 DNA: TGTGCCAGCAGTCGCTACAGGGAGAACACTGAAGCTTTCTTT; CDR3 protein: CASSRYRENTEAFF
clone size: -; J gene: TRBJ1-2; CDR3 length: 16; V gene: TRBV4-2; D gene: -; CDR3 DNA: TGTGCCAGCAGCCAAGATGGAGGTTCCCAATCCTATGGCTACACCTTC; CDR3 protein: CASSQDGGSQSYGYTF
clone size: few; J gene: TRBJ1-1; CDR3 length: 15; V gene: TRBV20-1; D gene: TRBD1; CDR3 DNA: TGCAGTGCTAGAGATTTAAGGACAGGGGACACTGAAGCTTTCTTT; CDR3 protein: CSARDLRTGDTEAFF
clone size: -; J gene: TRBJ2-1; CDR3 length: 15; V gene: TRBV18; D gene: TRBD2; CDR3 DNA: TGTGCCAGCTCTCAAAACGGGGGGGCCGGGGATGAGCAGTTCTTC; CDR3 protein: CASSQNGGAGDEQFF
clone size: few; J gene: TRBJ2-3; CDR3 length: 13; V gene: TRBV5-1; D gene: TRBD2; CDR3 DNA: TGCGCCTCCGCGGTAGCGGGAACAGATACGCAGTATTTT; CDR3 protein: CASAVAGTDTQYF
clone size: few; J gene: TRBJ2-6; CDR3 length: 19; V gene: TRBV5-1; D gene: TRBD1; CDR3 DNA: TGCGCCAGCAGCTTGGCCTTGGGACAGGGCACCTCTGGGGCCAACGTCCTGACTTTC; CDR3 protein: CASSLALGQGTSGANVLTF
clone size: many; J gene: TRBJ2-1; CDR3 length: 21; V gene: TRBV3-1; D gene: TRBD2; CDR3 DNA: TGTGCCAGCAGCCAAGAAATAGGCCCCCGCCTAGCGGGACCACTAAGGAATGAGCAGTTCTTC; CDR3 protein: CASSQEIGPRLAGPLRNEQFF
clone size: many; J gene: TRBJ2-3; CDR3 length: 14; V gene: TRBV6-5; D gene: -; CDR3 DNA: TGTGCCAGCAGTTACGGAGGAGACCGGGATACGCAGTATTTT; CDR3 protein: CASSYGGDRDTQYF
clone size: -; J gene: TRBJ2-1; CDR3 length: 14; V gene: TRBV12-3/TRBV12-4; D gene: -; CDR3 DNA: TGTGCCAGCAGCGGGACTCTCTCCTACAATGAGCAGTTCTTC; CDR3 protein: CASSGTLSYNEQFF
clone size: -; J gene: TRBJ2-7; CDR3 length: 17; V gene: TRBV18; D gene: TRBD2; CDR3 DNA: TGTGCCAGCTCAGCACCCGGACTAGCGGGGGGAACCTACGAGCAGTACTTC; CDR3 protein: CASSAPGLAGGTYEQYF
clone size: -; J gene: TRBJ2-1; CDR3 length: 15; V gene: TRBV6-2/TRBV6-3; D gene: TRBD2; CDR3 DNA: TGTGCCAGCAGCCCCTGGGCTAGCGGTCACAATGAGCAGTTCTTC; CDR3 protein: CASSPWASGHNEQFF
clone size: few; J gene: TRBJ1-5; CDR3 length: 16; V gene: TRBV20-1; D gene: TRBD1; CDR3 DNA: TGCAGTGCTAGACCCGGGACAGGGGGCCGCAATCAGCCCCAGCATTTT; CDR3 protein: CSARPGTGGRNQPQHF
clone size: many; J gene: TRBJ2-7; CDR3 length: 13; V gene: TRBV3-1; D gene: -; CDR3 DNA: TGTGCCAGCAGCCAATGGGGAGGCTACGAGCAGTACTTC; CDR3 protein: CASSQWGGYEQYF
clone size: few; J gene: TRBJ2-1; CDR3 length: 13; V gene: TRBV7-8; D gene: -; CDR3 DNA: TGTGCCAGCAGCCTCGCCAGGGTTAATGAGCAGTTCTTC; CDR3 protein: CASSLARVNEQFF